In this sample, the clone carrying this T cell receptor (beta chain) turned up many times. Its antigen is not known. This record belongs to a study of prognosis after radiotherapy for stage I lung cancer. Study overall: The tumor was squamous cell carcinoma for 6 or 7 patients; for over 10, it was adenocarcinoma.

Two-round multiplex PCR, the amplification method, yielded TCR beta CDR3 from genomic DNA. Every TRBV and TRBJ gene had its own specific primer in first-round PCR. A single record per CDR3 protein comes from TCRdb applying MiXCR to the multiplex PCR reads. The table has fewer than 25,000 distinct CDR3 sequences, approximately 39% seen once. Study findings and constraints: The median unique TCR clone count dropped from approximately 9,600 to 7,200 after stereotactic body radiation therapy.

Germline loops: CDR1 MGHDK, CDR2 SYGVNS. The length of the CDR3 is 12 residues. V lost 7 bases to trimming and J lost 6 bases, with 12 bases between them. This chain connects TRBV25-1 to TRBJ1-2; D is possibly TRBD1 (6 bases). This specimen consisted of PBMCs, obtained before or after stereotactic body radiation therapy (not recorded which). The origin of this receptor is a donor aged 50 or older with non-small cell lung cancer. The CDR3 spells CASNGGVDGYTF. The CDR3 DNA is TGTGCCAGCAATGGGGGCGTCGATGGCTACACCTTC.